Listed here is a single T cell receptor beta chain. The sample originates from a study of PD-L1 blockade in urothelial cancer. About the study: Patients' histories included 0 to 3 prior chemotherapy regimens. Blood analysis was done at 3 weeks (second dose) and 6 weeks after treatment began. There were a median of approximately 150,000 T cells in blood samples.

The time point: pretreatment peripheral blood. The ends lost 2 bases at V and 5 bases at J; junction bases unmatched: 5. This CDR3 contains 14 residues. The V gene's germline CDR1 is MNHNY and CDR2 SVGAGI (reference sequence). The assay was immunoSEQ multiplex PCR, and TCRdb's table has in-frame clones only and misses some. This sample has tens of thousands of clones, with around 91% found just once. Material: PBMCs, obtained around atezolizumab (anti-PD-L1) treatment. The sequence derives from a man between 60 and 75 years old with urothelial cancer. The rearrangement joins TRBV6-6 to TRBJ1-2; TRBD1 matches 7 bases. The CDR3 reads CASSYGDSEYGYTF. The CDR3 DNA follows: TGTGCCAGCAGTTACGGGGACAGTGAATATGGCTACACCTTC.